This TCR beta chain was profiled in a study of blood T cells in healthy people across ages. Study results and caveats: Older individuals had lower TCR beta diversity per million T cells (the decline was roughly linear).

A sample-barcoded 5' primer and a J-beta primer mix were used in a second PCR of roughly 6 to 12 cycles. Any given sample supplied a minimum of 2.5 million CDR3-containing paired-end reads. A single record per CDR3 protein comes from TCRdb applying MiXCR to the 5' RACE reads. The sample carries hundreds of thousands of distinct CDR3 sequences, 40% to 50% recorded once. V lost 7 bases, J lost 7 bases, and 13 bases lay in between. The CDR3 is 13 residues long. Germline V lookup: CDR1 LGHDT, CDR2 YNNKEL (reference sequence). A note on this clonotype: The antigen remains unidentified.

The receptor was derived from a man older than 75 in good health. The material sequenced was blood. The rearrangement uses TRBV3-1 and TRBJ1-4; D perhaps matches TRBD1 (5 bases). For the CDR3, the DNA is TGTGCCAGCACGGGGGGGAGTACTGAAAAACTGTTTTTT. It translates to CASTGGSTEKLFF. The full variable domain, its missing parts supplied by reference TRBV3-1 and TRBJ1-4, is DTAVSQTPKYLVTQMGNDKSIKCEQNLGHDTMYWYKQDSKKFLKIMFSYNNKELIINETVPNRFSPKSPDKAHLNLHINSLELGDSAVYFCASTGGSTEKLFFGSGTQLSVL.